This is a list of T cell receptor beta chains from one sample in a study of prognosis after radiotherapy for stage I lung cancer. From the multiplex PCR reads, TCRdb called clonotypes with MiXCR, one entry per CDR3 protein. Here the sample spans more than 30,000 distinct CDR3 sequences, around 43% being singletons. The material sequenced was PBMCs, taken before or after stereotactic body radiation therapy (not recorded which). The origin of the receptors is a donor over 45 with non-small cell lung cancer. CDR3s include the opening cysteine and the closing phenylalanine or tryptophan. The D gene is left open where the match is weak. Some rows have no size entry. The others give once, few or many, or a class for an expanded clone.

j_gene | abundance | len | v_gene | d_gene | CDR3aa | CDR3nt
TRBJ2-4 | many | 16 | TRBV12-3/TRBV12-4 | . | CASRPKNPGAKNIQYF | TGTGCCAGCAGACCCAAAAACCCGGGGGCCAAAAACATTCAGTACTTC
TRBJ2-1 | . | 14 | TRBV24-1 | . | CATSYPKAGNEQFF | TGTGCCACCAGTTACCCCAAGGCCGGCAATGAGCAGTTCTTC
TRBJ2-7 | . | 18 | TRBV6-9 | . | CASSYTVASSVITYEQYF | TGTGCCAGCAGTTACACGGTAGCTTCTAGCGTAATAACCTACGAGCAGTACTTC
TRBJ1-2 | many | 14 | TRBV18 | . | CASSPGTTNYGYTF | TGTGCCAGCTCACCAGGGACAACTAACTATGGCTACACCTTC
TRBJ2-2 | . | 16 | TRBV24-1 | . | CATRETGTEYTGELFF | TGTGCCACCAGGGAGACCGGGACCGAGTACACCGGGGAGCTGTTTTTT
TRBJ2-3 | many | 15 | TRBV5-1 | TRBD2 | CASSRSGGRTDTQYF | TGCGCCAGCAGCCGAAGCGGGGGGCGCACAGATACGCAGTATTTT
TRBJ2-3 | many | 17 | TRBV7-9 | TRBD2 | CASSLGRAGVRTDTQYF | TGTGCCAGCAGCTTAGGGCGAGCGGGGGTTCGGACAGATACGCAGTATTTT
TRBJ1-4 | many | 15 | TRBV7-9 | . | CASSSTGSTNEKLFF | TGTGCCAGCAGCTCTACAGGCTCAACTAATGAAAAACTGTTTTTT
TRBJ2-7 | . | 16 | TRBV19 | . | CASTKGEASGTYEQYF | TGTGCCAGTACCAAGGGGGAGGCTAGCGGCACCTACGAGCAGTACTTC
TRBJ1-6 | . | 14 | TRBV6-2/TRBV6-3 | . | CAISVRSYNSPLHF | TGTGCCATCAGTGTGCGGTCCTATAATTCACCCCTCCACTTT
TRBJ2-3 | many | 16 | TRBV6-4 | TRBD2 | CASSEVAGGSTDTQYF | TGTGCCAGCAGTGAAGTTGCGGGGGGCAGCACAGATACGCAGTATTTT
TRBJ2-4 | . | 14 | TRBV20-1 | TRBD1 | CSVATGWSKNIQYF | TGCAGTGTCGCGACAGGGTGGTCGAAAAACATTCAGTACTTC
TRBJ2-4 | many | 17 | TRBV5-1 | TRBD2 | CASSTGLAGGTKNIQYF | TGCGCCAGCAGCACGGGACTAGCGGGAGGGACCAAAAACATTCAGTACTTC
TRBJ2-7 | . | 13 | TRBV20-1 | . | CSARVASTYEQYF | TGCAGTGCTAGAGTAGCCTCTACCTACGAGCAGTACTTC
TRBJ2-7 | many | 15 | TRBV3-1 | TRBD1 | CASSNYGQGANEQYF | TGTGCCAGCAGTAACTACGGACAGGGGGCGAACGAGCAGTACTTC
TRBJ1-1 | many | 13 | TRBV19 | . | CASKEGQNTEAFF | TGTGCCAGTAAAGAGGGCCAAAACACTGAAGCTTTCTTT
TRBJ2-2 | . | 19 | TRBV11-2 | TRBD1 | CASSQSIYRGRAYTGELFF | TGTGCCAGCAGCCAATCGATCTACAGGGGGCGGGCTTACACCGGGGAGCTGTTTTTT
TRBJ2-2 | . | 15 | TRBV6-2/TRBV6-3 | TRBD2 | CASRFGGVNTGELFF | TGTGCCAGCCGTTTTGGGGGGGTGAACACCGGGGAGCTGTTTTTT
TRBJ2-1 | many | 11 | TRBV11-3 | . | CASRLEGPQFF | TGTGCCAGCAGACTCGAGGGACCACAGTTCTTC
TRBJ2-3 | . | 15 | TRBV6-5 | . | CASSYSPGSGDTQYF | TGTGCCAGCAGTTACTCACCGGGGTCGGGAGATACGCAGTATTTT
TRBJ2-7 | medium-sized | 15 | TRBV6-5 | . | CASSYAAGGSYEQYF | TGTGCCAGCAGTTACGCGGCAGGAGGCTCCTACGAGCAGTACTTC
TRBJ2-1 | . | 16 | TRBV28 | . | CASRSNTGKPGNEQFF | TGTGCCAGCAGATCCAATACAGGGAAACCAGGCAATGAGCAGTTCTTC
TRBJ1-5 | many | 15 | TRBV7-8 | . | CASSPITGTVQPQHF | TGTGCCAGCAGCCCCATAACAGGGACGGTGCAGCCCCAGCATTTT
TRBJ1-2 | medium-sized | 14 | TRBV6-1 | . | CASSEARGLYGYTF | TGTGCCAGCAGTGAAGCGAGGGGACTCTATGGCTACACCTTC
TRBJ2-3 | many | 16 | TRBV28 | TRBD2 | CASTVLAGGGTDTQYF | TGTGCCAGCACCGTTTTGGCGGGAGGAGGCACAGATACGCAGTATTTT
TRBJ2-7 | . | 17 | TRBV28 | TRBD2 | CASSSRTSGRPDDEQYF | TGTGCCAGCAGTTCGCGGACTAGCGGGAGGCCCGACGACGAGCAGTACTTC
TRBJ1-4 | many | 17 | TRBV6-5 | . | CASSYSLGWATNEKLFF | TGTGCCAGCAGTTACTCCCTCGGGTGGGCAACTAATGAAAAACTGTTTTTT
TRBJ2-2 | many | 16 | TRBV24-1 | . | CATSDHRTKSTGELFF | TGTGCCACCAGTGATCACCGCACAAAGAGCACCGGGGAGCTGTTTTTT
TRBJ2-2 | . | 14 | TRBV7-2 | TRBD1 | CASQRQGSFGELFF | TGTGCCAGCCAACGACAGGGATCTTTCGGGGAGCTGTTTTTT